Here is one T cell receptor beta chain with its context. CDR1 and CDR2 (germline): SEHNR, FQNEAQ (reference sequence). Deletions cut 2 bases from V and 2 bases from J, with 4 bases between. The CDR3 loop spans 12 amino acids. The sample is drawn from a study of shared clonotypes between healthy human individuals. Clones were sequenced by immunoSEQ multiplex PCR, and TCRdb holds only the in-frame ones, with some missing. The sample lists 850,000 to 1,200,000 clones, around 76% occurring once. This sequence originates from a man younger than 35 in good health. J is TRBJ2-7 and V is TRBV7-9, with D unclear. Source material: memory CD4+ T cells sorted from blood. Specified subset: CD45RA-negative fraction. In nucleotides, the CDR3 is TGTGCCAGCAGCTTACTCCCCTACGAGCAGTACTTC. It codes for CASSLLPYEQYF.